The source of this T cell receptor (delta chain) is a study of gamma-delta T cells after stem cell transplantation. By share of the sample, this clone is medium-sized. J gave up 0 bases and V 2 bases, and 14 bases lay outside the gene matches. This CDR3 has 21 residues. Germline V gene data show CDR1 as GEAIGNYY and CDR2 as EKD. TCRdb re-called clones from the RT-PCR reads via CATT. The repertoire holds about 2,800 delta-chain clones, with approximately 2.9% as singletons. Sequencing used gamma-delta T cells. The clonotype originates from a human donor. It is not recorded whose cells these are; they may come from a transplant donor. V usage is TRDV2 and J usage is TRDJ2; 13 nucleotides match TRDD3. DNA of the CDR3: TGTGCCTGTGACAGGGTACTGGGGGATACGAACAATACAACTTTGACAGCACAACTCTTCTTT. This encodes CACDRVLGDTNNTTLTAQLFF.